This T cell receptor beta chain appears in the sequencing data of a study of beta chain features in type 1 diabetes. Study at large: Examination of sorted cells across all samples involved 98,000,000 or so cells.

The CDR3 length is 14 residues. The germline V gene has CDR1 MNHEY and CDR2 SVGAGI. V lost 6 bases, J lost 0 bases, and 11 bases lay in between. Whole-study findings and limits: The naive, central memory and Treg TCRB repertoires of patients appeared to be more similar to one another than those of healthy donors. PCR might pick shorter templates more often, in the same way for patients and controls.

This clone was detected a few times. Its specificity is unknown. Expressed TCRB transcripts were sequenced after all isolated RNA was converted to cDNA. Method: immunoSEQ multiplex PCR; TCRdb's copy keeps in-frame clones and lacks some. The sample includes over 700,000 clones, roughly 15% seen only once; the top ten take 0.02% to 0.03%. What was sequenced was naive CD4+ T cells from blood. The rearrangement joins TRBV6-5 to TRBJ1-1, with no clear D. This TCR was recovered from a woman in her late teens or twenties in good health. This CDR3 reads CASRRPEMNTEAFF. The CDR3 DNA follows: TGTGCCAGCAGGCGCCCTGAAATGAACACTGAAGCTTTCTTT.